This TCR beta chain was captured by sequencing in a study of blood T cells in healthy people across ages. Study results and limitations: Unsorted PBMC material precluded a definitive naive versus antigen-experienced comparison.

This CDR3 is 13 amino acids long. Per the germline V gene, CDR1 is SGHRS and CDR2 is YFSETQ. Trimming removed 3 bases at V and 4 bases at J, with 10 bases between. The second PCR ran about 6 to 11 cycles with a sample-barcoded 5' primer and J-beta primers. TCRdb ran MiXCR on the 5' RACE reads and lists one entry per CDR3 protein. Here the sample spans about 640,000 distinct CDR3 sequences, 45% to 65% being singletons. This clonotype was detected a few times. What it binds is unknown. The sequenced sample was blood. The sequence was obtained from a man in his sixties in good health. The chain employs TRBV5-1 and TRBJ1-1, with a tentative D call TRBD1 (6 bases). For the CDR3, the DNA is TGCGCCAGCAGCTGGGGGCAGGGCACTGAAGCTTTCTTT. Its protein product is CASSWGQGTEAFF.